One sample yielded the 30 T cell receptor beta chains listed below, sequenced in a study of T cells in women clearing cervical HPV infection. Sequenced by immunoSEQ multiplex PCR; TCRdb stores in-frame clones only, minus some. The sample includes over 30,000 clones. Sequencing was carried out using blood buffy coat. The receptors originated from a woman between 18 and 75 years old with a cervical HPV16 infection that either progressed to CIN3+ or cleared (not recorded which).

In the case of this clone: Read data end 3 residues before the CDR3 end; the end is taken from the germline J gene. This rearrangement joins TRBV19 to TRBJ1-1; D may be TRBD1 (5 bases). Trimming removed 5 bases from V and 6 bases from J, with 13 bases in between. The CDR3 sequence is 13 residues long. In germline, CDR1 is LNHDA, CDR2 SQIVND (reference sequence). Partial CDR3 DNA: TGTGCCAGTAGTCTTCCAGGGAGGGCTGAA. As protein: CASSLPGRAE. The whole CDR3 region reads CASSLPGRAEAFF.

About this clone: Read sequence stops 3 residues before the CDR3 end, and the germline J gene provides the missing end. The chain carries TRBV6-2 or TRBV6-3 and TRBJ2-7; 7 nucleotides match TRBD2. This CDR3 has 15 amino acids. The J segment lost 2 bases and the V segment lost 2 bases, leaving 6 bases of the junction unmatched. Germline V lookup: CDR1 MNHEY, CDR2 SVGEGT. CDR3 bases read: TGTGCCAGCAGTTACGGGGCGGGGGTTGCCTACGAG. This encodes CASSYGAGVAYE. The full CDR3 reads CASSYGAGVAYEQYF.

A word on this clone: With the read ending 3 residues before the CDR3 end, the germline J gene is used to fill in that end. This chain connects TRBV7-7 to TRBJ2-7, with 8 nucleotides matching TRBD1. V lost 5 bases, J lost 1 base, and 7 bases stayed unmatched. CDR1 is SSHAT, CDR2 FNYEAQ, per germline (reference sequence). The CDR3 runs to 15 residues. The CDR3 bases that were read are TGTGCCAGCAGCGCCGGGGACAGGCCTTCCTACGAG. Its protein is CASSAGDRPSYE. The whole CDR3 protein reads CASSAGDRPSYEQYF.

Note on this clone: The CDR3 goes on 3 residues after the read ends, and that part is filled in from the germline J gene. This chain uses TRBV7-3 with TRBJ2-5, with D possibly matching TRBD1 (5 bases). Germline assignment: CDR1 SGHTA and CDR2 FQGTGA. V was cut by 2 bases and J by 3 bases, with 16 bases left in between. The CDR3 length is 16 residues. CDR3 bases read: TGTGCCAGCAGCTTAGGGGCACAGGTTGATAAAGAGACC. Its protein product is CASSLGAQVDKET. The entire CDR3 is CASSLGAQVDKETQYF.

In regard to this clone: With the read ending 3 residues before the CDR3 end, the germline J gene is used to fill in that end. The gene calls are TRBV11-2 and TRBJ1-4; 7 positions match TRBD1. Germline values: CDR1 SGHAT, CDR2 FQNNGV. This CDR3 region has 15 residues. The CDR3 sequence is CASSLGQGVRSPLFF. The CDR3 DNA, read in part, is TGTGCCAGCAGCTTAGGACAGGGTGTCCGGTCACCA.

About this clone itself: The read ends 3 residues before the CDR3 terminus; that terminus is restored from the germline J gene. The rearrangement uses TRBV29-1 and TRBJ1-5; D might be TRBD1 (5 bases). This CDR3 spans 14 amino acids. Germline V lookup: CDR1 SQVTM, CDR2 ANQGSEA. Trimming left V 4 bases short and J 4 bases short, with 14 bases between. The CDR3 here is CSVVDGAVNQPQHF. The CDR3 DNA, read in part, is TGCAGCGTTGTGGATGGGGCGGTTAATCAGCCC.

Details on this clone: The CDR3 extends 3 residues past the end of the read, so its final part is completed from the germline J gene. The chain links TRBV7-7 to TRBJ2-2; D is possibly TRBD2 (7 bases). CDR1 is SSHAT and CDR2 is FNYEAQ in the germline V gene (reference sequence). V was clipped by 5 bases and J by 5 bases, with 18 bases between them. The CDR3 runs 16 residues. Incomplete CDR3 DNA: TGTGCCAGCAGCCGTCTTCTGGGGGGGCGAACCGGGGAG. It is translated as CASSRLLGGRTGE. In full, the CDR3 is CASSRLLGGRTGELFF.

Note on this clone: The read ends 3 residues shy of where the CDR3 ends; the end is completed using the germline J gene. J is TRBJ2-5 and V is TRBV9; 9 bases are shared with TRBD2. Germline CDR1 is SGDLS and CDR2 is YYNGEE. This CDR3 is 15 amino acids long. With V trimmed by 2 bases and J by 4 bases, 6 bases remained unmatched. The CDR3 loop reads CASSVAGGLGETQYF. CDR3 DNA (partial): TGTGCCAGCAGCGTTGCGGGGGGGCTGGGAGAGACC.

Note on this clone: From the germline J gene comes the end of the CDR3, since the read stops 3 residues before it. The chain recombines TRBV20-1 with TRBJ2-3; 10 nucleotides agree with TRBD1. Losses at the gene ends were 5 bases for V and 1 base for J; bases not matched to a gene: 3. The CDR3 has 14 amino acids. Germline CDR1 DFQATT, CDR2 SNEGSKA (reference sequence). CDR3 DNA, as far as it was read: TGCAGTGCTGCCGGGACAGGGGGCACAGATACG. Its protein is CSAAGTGGTDT. The CDR3 reads in full as CSAAGTGGTDTQYF.

Worth noting for this clone: Sequencing ends 3 residues short of the CDR3 end; the germline J gene provides the rest. The chain employs TRBV7-9 and TRBJ2-3; TRBD2 matches 11 bases. J gave up 6 bases and V 4 bases, and 6 bases lay outside the gene matches. Germline loops: CDR1 SEHNR, CDR2 FQNEAQ (reference sequence). This CDR3 has 15 amino acids. The sequenced part of the CDR3 DNA is TGTGCCAGCAGCTCGGGACTAGCGGTTCACGATACG. Translating gives CASSSGLAVHDT. The complete CDR3 reads CASSSGLAVHDTQYF.

About this clone itself: The DNA ends 3 residues before the CDR3 does, and the rest of the CDR3 is filled in from the germline J gene. The chain is built from TRBV29-1 and TRBJ1-5; 10 bases map to TRBD1. The CDR3 has 14 residues. The germline V gene has CDR1 SQVTM and CDR2 ANQGSEA. V was pared by 6 bases and J by 5 bases, with 7 bases of the junction left unmatched. The covered CDR3 bases are TGCAGCGTGAGCGGTGGGACAGGGGATCAGCCC. Translation: CSVSGGTGDQP. In full, the CDR3 is CSVSGGTGDQPQHF.

For this clone: The DNA ends 3 residues before the CDR3 does, and the rest of the CDR3 is filled in from the germline J gene. J is TRBJ2-1 and V is TRBV2; D gene unclear. The ends were cut back, 2 bases at V and 5 bases at J, with 10 bases in the middle. The CDR3 covers 14 residues. CDR1 and CDR2 (germline): SNHLY, FYNNEI. Incomplete CDR3 DNA: TGTGCCAGCAGTGAATACTTGCAGGACAATGAG. Translation: CASSEYLQDNE. The whole CDR3 sequence is CASSEYLQDNEQFF.

A word on this clone: The sequenced fragment ends 3 residues before the CDR3 boundary, so the rest is inferred from the germline J gene. The chain couples TRBV5-4 to TRBJ2-3; 9 bases match TRBD2. The V segment lost 4 bases and the J segment 6 bases; nucleotides outside the gene matches: 6. Germline V gene lookup returns CDR1 SGHNT and CDR2 YYREEE (reference sequence). The CDR3 has 14 amino acids. The CDR3 here is CASSQRGAGDTQYF. CDR3 DNA (partial): TGTGCCAGCAGCCAGCGGGGGGCCGGGGATACG.

With respect to this clone: Read coverage stops 3 residues before the CDR3 terminus; the germline J gene supplies the remainder. The chain combines TRBV6-1 with TRBJ2-3; TRBD1 aligns across 10 bases. The CDR3 loop spans 16 amino acids. CDR1 is MNHNS, CDR2 SASEGT, per germline. CDR3 sequence: CASSDATGTGVETQYF. The covered CDR3 bases are TGTGCCAGCAGTGATGCGACCGGGACAGGGGTTGAGACG.

On this clone itself: The CDR3 extends 3 residues past the end of the read, so its final part is completed from the germline J gene. V is TRBV19 and J is TRBJ1-2; tentative D call: TRBD1 (5 bases). This CDR3 spans 16 amino acids. The germline V gene has CDR1 LNHDA and CDR2 SQIVND (reference sequence). The CDR3 loop is CASSNIQVGQAYDYTF. The sequenced CDR3 bases are TGTGCCAGTAGTAACATACAGGTCGGCCAAGCCTACGAC.

The CDR3 here is CSARVISGGGLDEQYF. The CDR3 bases that were read are TGCAGTGCTAGAGTAATTAGCGGGGGAGGATTGGACGAG. The chain has TRBV20-1 and TRBJ2-7; 9 nucleotides agree with TRBD2. The sequence runs out 3 residues before the end of the CDR3; the remainder is reconstructed from the germline J gene. V shed 1 base and J 5 bases; nucleotides not matched to a gene: 12. This CDR3 is built from 16 residues. CDR1 is DFQATT and CDR2 is SNEGSKA in the germline V gene (reference sequence).

Comments on this clone: The read halts 3 residues ahead of the CDR3 end, with the missing end drawn from the germline J gene. The chain recombines TRBV9 with TRBJ2-3; TRBD2 aligns across 11 bases. The CDR3 spans 16 residues. With 3 bases clipped from V and 0 bases from J, the junction kept 3 bases outside the gene matches. Germline assignment: CDR1 SGDLS and CDR2 YYNGEE. CDR3 sequence reads: CASSAGLAASTDTQYF. The DNA read from the CDR3 is TGTGCCAGCAGCGCGGGACTAGCGGCTAGCACAGATACG.

For this clone: The read falls 3 residues short of the CDR3 end, and the missing part is taken from the germline J gene. The J gene is TRBJ2-3, the V gene TRBV29-1, with 8 nucleotides matching TRBD1. This CDR3 is 12 amino acids long. The germline V gene encodes CDR1 SQVTM and CDR2 ANQGSEA. The ends lost 6 bases at V and 4 bases at J; junction bases unmatched: 3. CDR3 amino acids: CSVRQGPDTQYF. The CDR3 bases that were read are TGCAGCGTACGACAGGGGCCAGATACG.

A note on this clone: The sequence runs out 3 residues before the end of the CDR3; the remainder is reconstructed from the germline J gene. Other DNA sequences in this sample translate to the same CDR3. The rearrangement joins TRBV30 to TRBJ1-3; the D gene is possibly TRBD1 (5 bases). Germline CDR1 reads GTSNPN; CDR2 reads SVGIG (reference sequence). The CDR3 is 12 amino acids. V gave up 8 bases and J gave up 4 bases, with 12 bases separating them. The CDR3 loop reads CALGREGNTIYF. CDR3 DNA (partial): TGTGCCCTGGGCAGGGAGGGAAACACC.

As to this clone: The read gets to within 3 residues of the CDR3 end, and the germline J gene fills in the rest. The J gene is TRBJ2-5, the V gene TRBV12-3 or TRBV12-4; D perhaps matches TRBD1 (6 bases). CDR3 length: 13 residues. The ends were cut back, 3 bases at V and 2 bases at J, with 7 bases in the middle. This CDR3 is CASSFQGQETQYF. CDR3 bases read: TGTGCCAGCAGTTTCCAGGGGCAAGAGACC.

Regarding this clone: One end of the junction varies from germline; a read error may be responsible. The observed sequence ends 3 residues before the CDR3 terminus, with the missing tail filled in from the germline J gene. The chain recombines TRBV30 with TRBJ2-6; TRBD1 matches at 7 bases. The CDR3 runs 18 residues. CDR1 is GTSNPN, CDR2 SVGIG, per germline (reference sequence). The CDR3 here is CAGSPQGVGVGGANVLTF. Partial CDR3 DNA: TGTGCCGGGAGTCCTCAGGGGGTCGGGGTCGGTGGGGCCAACGTC.

Remarks on this clone: Sequencing ends 3 residues short of the CDR3 end; the germline J gene provides the rest. The chain carries TRBV29-1 and TRBJ1-2; possible D gene TRBD1, 5 bases. Looked up from germline, CDR1 is SQVTM and CDR2 is ANQGSEA. V was pared by 1 base and J by 5 bases, with 11 bases between. The length of the CDR3 is 13 residues. CDR3 DNA, as far as it was read: TGCAGCGTTGAAGGTCAGGAGGGGTATGGC. As protein: CSVEGQEGYG. The CDR3 as a whole reads CSVEGQEGYGYTF. Filled out from reference TRBV29-1 and TRBJ1-2, the complete variable domain reads SAVISQKPSRDICQRGTSLTIQCQVDSQVTMMFWYRQQPGQSLTLIATANQGSEATYESGFVIDKFPISRPNLTFSTLTVSNMSPEDSSIYLCSVEGQEGYGYTFGSGTRLTVV.

The CDR3 is CASSLSSGGNEQYF. The covered CDR3 bases are TGTGCCAGCAGCTTATCTAGCGGGGGGAACGAG. This sequence joins TRBV11-2 and TRBJ2-7, with 11 bases matching TRBD2. Sequencing ends 3 residues short of the CDR3 end; the germline J gene provides the rest. Germline CDR1 reads SGHAT; CDR2 reads FQNNGV. The junction had 2 bases not matched to a gene; V was cut back by 2 bases and J by 5 bases. The CDR3 runs 14 residues.

Concerning this clone: The read comes to an end 3 residues before the CDR3 does, leaving the germline J gene to fill in the end. This chain joins TRBV5-1 and TRBJ2-2; TRBD1 is a possible D gene (5 bases). This CDR3 spans 17 amino acids. Germline CDR1 and CDR2: SGHRS and YFSETQ. The sequenced CDR3 bases are TGCGCCAGCAGCTTGGGGGCAGGGAAAATAACTAATGAAAAG. It is translated as CASSLGAGKITNEK. The entire CDR3 sequence reads CASSLGAGKITNEKLFF.

About this clone itself: The read ends 3 residues before the CDR3 terminus; that terminus is restored from the germline J gene. The V and J genes are TRBV11-1 and TRBJ2-1; 8 positions agree with TRBD1. V gave up 2 bases and J gave up 9 bases; unmatched junction bases: 9. CDR1 is SGHAT, CDR2 FQDESV, per germline (reference sequence). The CDR3 is 15 residues long. The CDR3 here is CASSLPDRGFGEQFF. CDR3 DNA, as far as it was read: TGTGCCAGCAGCTTACCAGACAGGGGATTTGGTGAG.

By frequency, this clone registers medium-sized. Read coverage stops 3 residues before the CDR3 terminus; the germline J gene supplies the remainder. This chain uses TRBV6-1 with TRBJ2-7; a possible D gene is TRBD2 (5 bases). Per germline, CDR1 MNHNS and CDR2 SASEGT. The V end was cut by 2 bases, the J end by 1 base, with 9 bases between. The CDR3 is made up of 14 amino acids. CDR3 loop: CASSELGLSYEQYF. The part of the CDR3 DNA that was read is TGTGCCAGCAGTGAATTAGGACTTTCCTACGAG.

A word on this clone: The CDR3 end falls 3 residues outside the read, so it is completed with the germline J gene. This chain links TRBV6-1 with TRBJ2-1; D remains unclear. Trimming pared 3 bases from V and 0 bases from J, leaving 3 bases between. This CDR3 has 13 amino acids. CDR1 is MNHNS, CDR2 SASEGT, per germline. The sequenced part of the CDR3 DNA is TGTGCCAGCAGTGATCTCTCCTACAATGAG. Translated: CASSDLSYNE. The entire CDR3 protein is CASSDLSYNEQFF.

Turning to this clone: The read stops 3 residues short of the end of the CDR3; the missing end is completed from the germline J gene. The V and J genes are TRBV20-1 and TRBJ2-5, with 7 bases matching TRBD2. V shed 3 bases and J 2 bases; nucleotides not matched to a gene: 9. CDR3 size: 15 residues. The germline CDR1 and CDR2 sequences are DFQATT and SNEGSKA (reference sequence). CDR3 sequence: CSARTGGKGQETQYF. CDR3 bases read: TGCAGTGCTAGGACGGGAGGAAAGGGGCAAGAGACC.

The CDR3 loop is CASSLGPVREQFF. CDR3 DNA, as far as it was read: TGCGCCAGCAGCTTGGGTCCGGTGCGTGAG. The chain uses TRBV5-1 and TRBJ2-1; no firm D call. The CDR3 end falls 3 residues outside the read, so it is completed with the germline J gene. Germline CDR1 is SGHRS and CDR2 is YFSETQ. This CDR3 contains 13 residues. V was shortened by 0 bases and J by 9 bases, with 10 bases between the two germline ends.

To note about this clone: The read gets to within 3 residues of the CDR3 end, and the germline J gene fills in the rest. The chain has TRBV7-8 and TRBJ1-6, with a weak D call TRBD1 (6 bases). Germline values: CDR1 SGHVS, CDR2 FQNEAQ. V shed 5 bases and J shed 7 bases, with 15 bases lying between them. The CDR3 consists of 15 residues. The sequenced part of the CDR3 DNA is TGTGCCAGCAGCGCGTCGACAGGAACAAATTCACCC. Encoded protein: CASSASTGTNSP. The whole CDR3 protein reads CASSASTGTNSPLHF.